This TCR beta chain was captured by sequencing in a study of regulatory T cells in long-lasting Graves disease. This CDR3 has 15 residues. The germline V gene encodes CDR1 MNHEY and CDR2 SMNVEV (reference sequence). V shed 0 bases and J 3 bases; nucleotides not matched to a gene: 4. There are many counts of this clonotype. Its antigen is currently unknown. According to the study, TCR beta libraries were built with iRepertoire HTBI primers and CDR3-region Arm-PCR. In TCRdb, the multiplex PCR reads were re-called with MiXCR into one record per CDR3 protein. This repertoire shows 320,000 or so distinct CDR3 sequences, about 18% found once; its top ten account for 38%. Time point reported: newly diagnosed GD, antithyroid drugs for less than 3 months. TCR sequences were obtained from RNA taken from PBMCs. Study-level findings and limits: The study found TRBV28, TRBJ1-2 and TRBJ2-5 favored in persistent disease.

The rearrangement links TRBV27 to TRBJ2-7; 8 bases map to TRBD1. Specimen: peripheral blood mononuclear cells (PBMCs), collected at new diagnosis, from a patient treated with antithyroid drugs. The TCR was taken from a female donor with Graves disease. CDR3 region: CASSLSRTGYYEQYF. The CDR3 region has the DNA TGTGCCAGCAGTTTATCCAGGACAGGGTACTACGAGCAGTACTTC.